These 26 T cell receptor beta chains were all obtained from the same sample, sequenced in a study of cytomegalovirus exposure and HLA in healthy donors. PCR employed 60 Vbeta and 13 Jbeta primers. TCRdb's copy holds only in-frame clones and misses some; the assay was immunoSEQ multiplex PCR. The sample shows 110,000 to 150,000 clones, approximately 80% of them seen only once. Sequenced sample: PBMCs. The receptors originated from a male donor in good health and CMV-seronegative.

This clone was observed once. The rearrangement links TRBV10-1 to TRBJ2-5; TRBD1 matches at 9 bases. This CDR3 comprises 14 residues. Germline CDR1 WNHNN, CDR2 SYGVQD (reference sequence). Losses at the gene ends were 7 bases for V and 6 bases for J; bases not matched to a gene: 9. CDR3 sequence (DNA): TGCGCCAGCACCCAGACAGGGGGGACGAAGACCCAGTACTTC. Its protein is CASTQTGGTKTQYF.

This chain connects TRBV11-2 to TRBJ2-7; TRBD2 matches 12 bases. CDR3 length equals 15 residues. Germline-derived CDR1 and CDR2 are SGHAT and FQNNGV. V gave up 6 bases and J gave up 7 bases; unmatched junction bases: 10. The CDR3 is CASRKSSGGAGEQYF. As DNA, the CDR3 is TGTGCCAGCAGGAAATCTAGCGGGGGGGCCGGTGAGCAGTACTTC.

This chain connects TRBV10-3 to TRBJ2-7, with D uncertain. Germline CDR1 ENHRY, CDR2 SYGVKD. The CDR3 loop spans 14 amino acids. The V gene lost 3 bases and the J gene lost 0 bases, with 9 bases spanning the gap. The CDR3 protein is CAISDLKSSYEQYF. In DNA, the CDR3 is TGTGCCATCAGTGATCTCAAGAGCTCCTACGAGCAGTACTTC.

J is TRBJ1-2 and V is TRBV6-1, with TRBD1 matching 9 bases. V was clipped by 7 bases and J by 5 bases; unmatched bases: 5. Germline V gene data show CDR1 as MNHNS and CDR2 as SASEGT. CDR3 length: 13 amino acids. CDR3 DNA: TGTGCCAGCATTAGGACAGGGGCGTATGGCTACACCTTC. It yields the protein CASIRTGAYGYTF.

The chain employs TRBV6-6 and TRBJ2-7; 7 bases align to TRBD1. Germline V gene data show CDR1 as MNHNY and CDR2 as SVGAGI (reference sequence). The CDR3 sequence is 13 residues long. V lost 7 bases and J lost 4; bases outside the gene matches: 7. CDR3 sequence: CASTLDRKYEQYF. Here the CDR3 DNA reads TGTGCCAGCACCTTGGACAGGAAGTACGAGCAGTACTTC.

V is TRBV9 and J is TRBJ2-7; D ambiguous. Germline CDR1 SGDLS, CDR2 YYNGEE. V dropped 2 bases and J dropped 2 bases, with 8 bases sitting between them. CDR3 length equals 13 residues. CDR3 sequence reads: CASSVGPTYEQYF. For the CDR3, the DNA is TGTGCCAGCAGCGTTGGGCCGACCTACGAGCAGTACTTC.

CDR3 in DNA: TGTGCCAGCAGCTTAGTAAGCGGGAGACGCAATGAGCAGTTCTTC. Translated: CASSLVSGRRNEQFF. The chain uses TRBV7-6 and TRBJ2-1; 8 nucleotides match TRBD2. J was trimmed by 6 bases and V by 1 base; bases with no gene match: 5. This CDR3 is 15 amino acids long. CDR1 and CDR2 from the germline V gene are SGHVS and FNYEAQ.

The V gene is TRBV5-1, the J gene TRBJ2-2, with 9 bases lining up with TRBD1. This CDR3 has 15 residues. Germline V gives CDR1 SGHRS, CDR2 YFSETQ. The V and J ends lost 4 bases and 6 bases, in that order; junction bases with no gene match: 7. CDR3 in amino acids: CASSTSGTGSGELFF. In DNA, the CDR3 is TGCGCCAGCAGCACTTCCGGGACAGGGTCCGGGGAGCTGTTTTTT.

The chain joins TRBV19 to TRBJ1-2; D call uncertain. Germline V gene data show CDR1 as LNHDA and CDR2 as SQIVND (reference sequence). Trimming shortened V by 5 bases and J by 8 bases, and 12 bases separated the two germline ends. The CDR3 runs to 12 residues. CDR3 amino acids: CASSSRAAGYTF. As DNA, the CDR3 is TGTGCCAGTAGTTCGAGGGCCGCAGGCTACACCTTC.

The CDR3: CASSSTGLVNEQFF. CDR3 coding DNA: TGTGCCAGCAGCTCCACGGGACTAGTTAATGAGCAGTTCTTC. The rearrangement joins TRBV11-2 to TRBJ2-1; TRBD2 aligns across 8 bases. CDR3 length: 14 amino acids. V dropped 4 bases and J dropped 7; count of bases not matched to a gene: 6. Germline lookup yields CDR1 SGHAT and CDR2 FQNNGV.

This chain links TRBV7-2 with TRBJ2-7; 9 bases are shared with TRBD2. CDR1 and CDR2 (germline): SGHTA, FQGNSA. After removal of 3 bases from V and 1 base from J, the junction contained 4 bases not matched to a gene. The length of the CDR3 is 15 residues. In DNA form, the CDR3 reads TGTGCCAGCAGCTTGGGCGGGGGGGGATCCTACGAGCAGTACTTC. Translation: CASSLGGGGSYEQYF.

The V gene is TRBV7-3, the J gene TRBJ1-4; D is perhaps TRBD1 (5 bases). CDR3 length equals 14 residues. V was pared by 3 bases and J by 7 bases, with 12 bases between. CDR1 is SGHTA and CDR2 is FQGTGA in the germline V gene. CDR3 region: CASSFIRGGEKLFF. The CDR3, as DNA: TGTGCCAGCAGCTTTATCCGGGGGGGTGAAAAACTGTTTTTT. Full variable domain (remainder filled in from reference TRBV7-3 and TRBJ1-4): GAGVSQTPSNKVTEKGKYVELRCDPISGHTALYWYRQSLGQGPEFLIYFQGTGAADDSGLPNDRFFAVRPEGSVSTLKIQRTERGDSAVYLCASSFIRGGEKLFFGSGTQLSVL.

The chain is built from TRBV19 and TRBJ1-2, with 7 bases identical to TRBD1. The CDR3 totals 12 residues. CDR1 and CDR2 from the germline V gene are LNHDA and SQIVND (reference sequence). After removal of 4 bases from V and 9 bases from J, the junction contained 5 bases not matched to a gene. In nucleotides, the CDR3 is TGTGCCAGTAGTACTCGGACAGGCAGCTACACCTTC. Translated: CASSTRTGSYTF.

The rearrangement uses TRBV7-2 and TRBJ2-6; the match to TRBD1 covers 8 bases. The CDR3 consists of 16 residues. The ends lost 5 bases at V and 2 bases at J; junction bases unmatched: 5. Looked up from germline, CDR1 is SGHTA and CDR2 is FQGNSA. CDR3 region: CASSQKTGAGANVLTF. CDR3 sequence (DNA): TGTGCCAGCAGCCAAAAGACAGGGGCTGGGGCCAACGTCCTGACTTTC.

The chain links TRBV20-1 to TRBJ2-1, with D unresolved. V lost 3 bases to trimming and J lost 6 bases, with 6 bases between them. The CDR3 is made up of 11 amino acids. Per the germline V gene, CDR1 is DFQATT and CDR2 is SNEGSKA (reference sequence). CDR3: CSASPGNEQFF. Written as DNA, the CDR3 is TGCAGTGCTAGCCCCGGCAATGAGCAGTTCTTC.

The sample holds a few counts of this clone. The chain couples TRBV6-1 to TRBJ1-2; a possible D gene is TRBD1 (6 bases). CDR1 and CDR2 (germline): MNHNS, SASEGT. V was shortened by 6 bases and J by 6 bases, with 14 bases between the two germline ends. The CDR3 has 13 residues. The CDR3 DNA is TGTGCCAGCAGGGTAACAGGGAAAGATGGCTACACCTTC. Its protein product is CASRVTGKDGYTF.

This clone came up a few times. This chain joins TRBV6-6 and TRBJ1-2; D not resolved. Trimming cost V 6 bases and J 6 bases, with 11 bases left between them. CDR1 is MNHNY and CDR2 is SVGAGI in the germline V gene (reference sequence). This CDR3 comprises 12 residues. The CDR3 bases are TGTGCCAGCAGCGGGAGACTCGATGGCTACACCTTC. This encodes CASSGRLDGYTF.

This rearrangement joins TRBV5-1 to TRBJ2-5; 10 positions agree with TRBD1. The J call could be wrong; TRBJ2-7 is a better fit for the DNA end. Germline CDR1 and CDR2: SGHRS and YFSETQ. The CDR3 covers 15 residues. CDR3: CASSFVTGGLDEQYF. CDR3 DNA sequence: TGCGCCAGCAGCTTTGTGACAGGGGGCCTGGACGAGCAGTACTTC.

This clone was counted a few times. The rearrangement uses TRBV5-5 and TRBJ1-1; D gene unclear. The germline V gene has CDR1 SGHKS and CDR2 YYEKEE (reference sequence). Trimming removed 0 bases from V and 0 bases from J, with 6 bases in between. This CDR3 region has 14 residues. This CDR3 is CASSLDRVNTEAFF. CDR3 coding DNA: TGTGCCAGCAGCTTGGATCGAGTGAACACTGAAGCTTTCTTT.

J is TRBJ2-7 and V is TRBV2; 9 bases are a match to TRBD1. The length of the CDR3 is 17 residues. J was trimmed by 5 bases and V by 7 bases; bases with no gene match: 18. Germline loops: CDR1 SNHLY, CDR2 FYNNEI. The CDR3 region has the DNA TGTGCCAGCACCATACCCAGGACAGGGGAGGAAGTCCACGAGCAGTACTTC. Its translation is CASTIPRTGEEVHEQYF.

This chain connects TRBV6-5 to TRBJ1-1; unclear D gene. This CDR3 has 14 amino acids. The V end lost 7 bases, the J end lost 2 bases, and 14 bases lay between the germline ends. Per the germline V gene, CDR1 is MNHEY and CDR2 is SVGAGI. CDR3 sequence (DNA): TGTGCCAGCACCCCCCGAGGAGAAAACACTGAAGCTTTCTTT. Amino acids: CASTPRGENTEAFF.

This chain connects TRBV29-1 to TRBJ1-1, with 9 bases aligning to TRBD1. After removal of 6 bases from V and 2 bases from J, the junction contained 7 bases not matched to a gene. This CDR3 comprises 14 residues. The germline gives CDR1 SQVTM, CDR2 ANQGSEA. The CDR3 bases are TGCAGCGTGGCCAGACAGGGGGTAAACACTGAAGCTTTCTTT. Amino acid sequence: CSVARQGVNTEAFF.

The chain is built from TRBV7-8 and TRBJ1-1; D remains ambiguous. V was cut by 1 base and J by 1 base, with 10 bases left in between. Germline loops: CDR1 SGHVS, CDR2 FQNEAQ. This CDR3 spans 15 amino acids. The CDR3 loop is CASSLVSRQNTEAFF. The CDR3 coding sequence is TGTGCCAGCAGCTTAGTTTCCAGGCAGAACACTGAAGCTTTCTTT.

V gene TRBV2 combines with J gene TRBJ2-1; TRBD1 might be the D (6 bases). Germline V CDR1 and CDR2: SNHLY, FYNNEI. The ends were cut back, 8 bases at V and 4 bases at J, with 15 bases in the middle. The CDR3 loop spans 14 amino acids. The CDR3, as DNA: TGTGCCAGCGTTATGGGGGCCCCGTACAATGAGCAGTTCTTC. Translated, it gives CASVMGAPYNEQFF.

The chain joins TRBV5-6 to TRBJ2-2; 8 nucleotides align to TRBD2. There are 16 residues in the CDR3. V trimming: 2 bases; J trimming: 4 bases; junction bases outside the gene matches: 7. Germline CDR1 SGHDT, CDR2 YYEEEE. The CDR3 nucleotides are TGTGCCAGCAGCTTAGTAGCGGGAACCCTCACCGGGGAGCTGTTTTTT. Its translation: CASSLVAGTLTGELFF.

This clone was observed a handful of times. This chain links TRBV7-2 with TRBJ2-3, with D possibly being TRBD2 (6 bases). V was trimmed by 3 bases and J by 8 bases, leaving 9 bases between them. Germline-derived CDR1 and CDR2 are SGHTA and FQGNSA. The CDR3 totals 12 residues. In DNA form, the CDR3 reads TGTGCCAGCAGCTTTCTAGCGCGTACGCAGTATTTT. Amino acids: CASSFLARTQYF.